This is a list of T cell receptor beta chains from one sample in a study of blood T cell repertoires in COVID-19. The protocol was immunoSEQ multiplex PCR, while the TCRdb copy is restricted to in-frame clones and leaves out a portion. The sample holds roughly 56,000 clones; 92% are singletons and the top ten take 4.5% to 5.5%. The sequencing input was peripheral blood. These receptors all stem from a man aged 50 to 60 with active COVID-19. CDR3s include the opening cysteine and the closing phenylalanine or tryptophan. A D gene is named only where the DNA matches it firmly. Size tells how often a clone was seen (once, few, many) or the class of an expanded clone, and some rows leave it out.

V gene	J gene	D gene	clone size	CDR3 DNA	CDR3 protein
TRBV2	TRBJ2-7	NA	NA	TGTGCCAGCAGTGAATTGGCAGGGGATTATCTATGGCGCTTC	CASSELAGDYLWRF
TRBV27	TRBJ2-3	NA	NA	TGTGCCAGCAGTTTGCGGGCCCCGGCATTTCCACCTGATACGCAGTATTTT	CASSLRAPAFPPDTQYF
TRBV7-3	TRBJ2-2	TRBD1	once	TGTGCCAGCAGCCCAGGGGGTCGGGAGCTGTTTTTT	CASSPGGRELFF
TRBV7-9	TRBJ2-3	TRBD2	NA	TGTGCCAGCAGCTTTGGCGGGAGTACAGATACGCAGTATTTT	CASSFGGSTDTQYF
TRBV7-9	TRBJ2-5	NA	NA	TGTGCCAGCAGCTTAGATCCGCGAAGAGGCGGGGAGACCCAGTACTTC	CASSLDPRRGGETQYF
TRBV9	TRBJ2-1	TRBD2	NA	TGTGCCAGCAGCCCAAGGACTAGCGGGGGGGCAGATGAGCAGTTCTTC	CASSPRTSGGADEQFF
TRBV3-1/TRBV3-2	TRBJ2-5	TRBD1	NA	TGTGCCAGCAGCCAAAAGGGACAGGGGAAAGAGACCCAGTACTTC	CASSQKGQGKETQYF
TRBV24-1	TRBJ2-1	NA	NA	TGTGCCACCAGTGATTCCGGGACACAGAATGAGCAGTTCTTC	CATSDSGTQNEQFF
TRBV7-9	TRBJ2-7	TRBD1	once	TGTGCCAGCAGCTCCTGGACAGGGAGCGAGCAGTACTTC	CASSSWTGSEQYF
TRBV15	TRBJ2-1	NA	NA	TGTGCCACCAGCAGAGACAGGGGATTAACCTACAATGAGCAGTTCTTC	CATSRDRGLTYNEQFF
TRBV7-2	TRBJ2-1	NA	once	TGTGCCAGCAGCTTAGCGCTGTACCGGGTCGGCTACAATGAGCAGTTCTTC	CASSLALYRVGYNEQFF
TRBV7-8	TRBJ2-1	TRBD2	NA	TGTGCCAGCAGATTCCTAGCGGGAGTATTCGGCAATGAGCAGTTCTTC	CASRFLAGVFGNEQFF
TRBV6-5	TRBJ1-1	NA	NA	TGTGCCATTAGATCCAGACAGGCGGGCACTGAAGCTTTCTTT	CAIRSRQAGTEAFF
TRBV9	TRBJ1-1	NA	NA	TGTGCCAGCAGCGTAGAGAGGGGGACTGAAGCTTTCTTT	CASSVERGTEAFF
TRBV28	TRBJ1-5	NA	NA	TGTGCCAGCAGTCGGGGTTGGGGCAATCAGCCCCAGCATTTT	CASSRGWGNQPQHF
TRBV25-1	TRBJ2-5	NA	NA	TGTGCCAGCAGTTGGGGCAGCCAACAAGAGACCCAGTACTTC	CASSWGSQQETQYF
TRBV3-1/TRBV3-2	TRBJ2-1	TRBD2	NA	TGTGCCAGCAGCCACACGACTAGCGGGAGCTCCTACAATGAGCAGTTCTTC	CASSHTTSGSSYNEQFF